Each of the 14 T cell receptor beta chains below was sequenced from the same sample in a study of T cells in Graves' hyperthyroidism and ophthalmopathy. It was RNA transcripts that yielded the amplified TCR beta CDR3 regions. Using the HTBI primer set, a first-round RT-PCR was run on the TCR CDR3. MiXCR was run by TCRdb on the multiplex PCR reads, yielding one entry per CDR3 protein. The table records roughly 380,000 distinct CDR3 sequences, approximately 13% of them present only once. The sample taken for sequencing was blood. The receptors stem from a woman aged 60-70 years with Graves' hyperthyroidism.

This clonotype came up many times. The chain couples TRBV2 to TRBJ2-1, with 8 nucleotides matching TRBD2. Trimming cost V 6 bases and J 3 bases; bases outside gene matches: 7. The CDR3 spans 15 residues. Germline CDR1 is SNHLY and CDR2 is FYNNEI. CDR3 residues: CASSPTSGIYNEQFF. In DNA, the CDR3 is TGTGCCAGCAGCCCCACTAGCGGTATCTACAATGAGCAGTTCTTC. The whole variable domain, remainder taken from reference TRBV2 and TRBJ2-1, is EPEVTQTPSHQVTQMGQEVILRCVPISNHLYFYWYRQILGQKVEFLVSFYNNEISEKSEIFDDQFSVERPDGSNFTLKIRSTKLEDSAMYFCASSPTSGIYNEQFFGPGTRLTVL.

This chain connects TRBV6-1 to TRBJ1-2; D is undetermined. V shed 11 bases and J shed 4 bases, with 26 bases lying between them. Per the germline V gene, CDR1 is MNHNS and CDR2 is SASEGT. This CDR3 is 16 amino acids long. CDR3 in DNA: TGTGCCGCACGGCCCTACCGGGCAAGCGATGGCTATGGCTACACCTTC. Translation: CAARPYRASDGYGYTF.

This clonotype was observed a few times. The CDR3 nucleotides read TGTGCTAGTGCTCTGGACAGCCCGTCCTACGAGCAGTACTTC. This gives the protein CASALDSPSYEQYF. The chain joins TRBV12-5 to TRBJ2-7, with a weak D call TRBD1 (6 bases). Germline values: CDR1 LGHNT, CDR2 FRNRAP. This CDR3 is built from 14 residues. Between the trimmed V and J ends, which lost 7 bases and 1 base, there was a span of 14 bases.

This clonotype was detected many times. CDR3 region: CASSSRGNSNQPQHF. For the CDR3, the DNA is TGTGCCAGCAGCTCCAGGGGCAATAGCAATCAGCCCCAGCATTTT. The chain combines TRBV5-5 with TRBJ1-5; D is possibly TRBD1 (6 bases). V shed 3 bases and J shed 0 bases, with 10 bases lying between them. The CDR3 is 15 amino acids. From germline, CDR1 is SGHKS and CDR2 YYEKEE (reference sequence).

This clonotype has only a few counts. This chain's CDR3 is CASSLGEAGELFF. The CDR3 DNA reads TGCGCCAGCAGCTTGGGGGAGGCCGGGGAGCTGTTTTTT. The V and J genes are TRBV5-1 and TRBJ2-2; maybe TRBD2 (6 bases). There are 13 residues in the CDR3. Germline-derived CDR1 and CDR2 are SGHRS and YFSETQ. The V end was cut by 0 bases, the J end by 6 bases, with 6 bases between.

Ten or more counts support this clonotype. The chain carries TRBV20-1 and TRBJ1-1, with TRBD1 matching 7 bases. J was trimmed by 4 bases and V by 6 bases; bases with no gene match: 14. Germline CDR1 is DFQATT and CDR2 is SNEGSKA (reference sequence). CDR3 length: 15 amino acids. The CDR3 reads CSATRGAGGRTEAFF. The DNA of the CDR3 is TGCAGTGCAACCCGCGGGGCAGGGGGACGCACTGAAGCTTTCTTT.

The table lists this clonotype with many counts. The CDR3: CASSPQIGGELFF. CDR3 DNA sequence: TGTGCCAGCAGCCCACAGATAGGCGGGGAGCTGTTTTTT. The chain combines TRBV11-2 with TRBJ2-2; D gene uncertain. The ends were cut back, 5 bases at V and 7 bases at J, with 11 bases in the middle. Germline V gene lookup returns CDR1 SGHAT and CDR2 FQNNGV. The CDR3 has 13 residues. Looking up the rest from reference TRBV11-2 and TRBJ2-2 gives the full variable domain: EAGVAQSPRYKIIEKRQSVAFWCNPISGHATLYWYQQILGQGPKLLIQFQNNGVVDDSQLPKDRFSAERLKGVDSTLKIQPAKLEDSAVYLCASSPQIGGELFFGEGSRLTVL.

This clonotype was detected many times. J is TRBJ2-2 and V is TRBV6-1, with D hard to call. The CDR3 has 16 amino acids. The V gene's germline CDR1 is MNHNS and CDR2 SASEGT. The V gene lost 7 bases and the J gene lost 1 base, with 16 bases spanning the gap. In nucleotides, the CDR3 is TGTGCCAGCACCCTCCATAGGCTAGGGAACACCGGGGAGCTGTTTTTT. Protein sequence: CASTLHRLGNTGELFF.

The V call is TRBV29-1, the J call TRBJ2-3; 13 nucleotides line up with TRBD2. Germline loops: CDR1 SQVTM, CDR2 ANQGSEA. This CDR3 region has 16 residues. V was pared by 7 bases and J by 1 base, with 8 bases of the junction left unmatched. The CDR3 bases are TGCAGCGCTAAGGGACTAGCGGGAACCCGCACAGATACGCAGTATTTT. It is translated as CSAKGLAGTRTDTQYF.

There are many counts of this clonotype. The chain has TRBV7-3 and TRBJ2-1; D is perhaps TRBD1 (5 bases). CDR1 is SGHTA and CDR2 is FQGTGA in the germline V gene. Trimming removed 5 bases from V and 1 base from J, with 12 bases in between. CDR3 length: 15 amino acids. DNA for the CDR3: TGTGCCAGCAGCGTCACGCAGGGATCCTACAATGAGCAGTTCTTC. The encoded protein is CASSVTQGSYNEQFF.

V is TRBV29-1 and J is TRBJ2-6, with TRBD1 matching 10 bases. CDR1 is SQVTM, CDR2 ANQGSEA, per germline. The CDR3 sequence is 16 residues long. J gave up 1 base and V 6 bases, and 6 bases lay outside the gene matches. The CDR3 DNA reads TGCAGCGTGATGACAGGGGGCGCATCTGGGGCCAACGTCCTGACTTTC. Protein: CSVMTGGASGANVLTF.

This clonotype showed up many times. The chain combines TRBV11-2 with TRBJ2-1; 11 bases fit TRBD2. Per germline, CDR1 SGHAT and CDR2 FQNNGV. V shed 3 bases, J shed 8 bases, and the junction held 12 bases outside the gene matches. This CDR3 is built from 17 residues. CDR3 nucleotide sequence: TGTGCCAGCAGCTTCACCAGTATTAGCGGGAGGGACGATGAGCAGTTCTTC. It codes for CASSFTSISGRDDEQFF.

This clonotype was found many times. This chain connects TRBV7-2 to TRBJ2-7, with D perhaps matching TRBD1 (6 bases). The germline gives CDR1 SGHTA, CDR2 FQGNSA. This CDR3 has 15 amino acids. V was shortened by 2 bases and J by 1 base, with 12 bases between the two germline ends. The CDR3: CASSLPGTSSYEQYF. Here the CDR3 DNA reads TGTGCCAGCAGCTTACCCGGGACATCTTCCTACGAGCAGTACTTC.

At least ten counts were recorded for this clonotype. The chain joins TRBV5-8 to TRBJ1-5; D may be TRBD1 (5 bases). This CDR3 contains 14 residues. The ends were cut back, 4 bases at V and 2 bases at J, with 10 bases in the middle. The germline V gene encodes CDR1 SGHTS and CDR2 YDEGEE. CDR3 region: CASSRDDGNQPQHF. CDR3 DNA: TGTGCCAGCAGCCGGGACGACGGCAATCAGCCCCAGCATTTT.